This T cell receptor (beta chain) is drawn from a study of shared clonotypes between healthy human individuals. Looking at the study overall: Samples came from a couple of female and a few male donors aged 18 to 49. There were three CD4 naive, three CD4 memory, two CD8 naive and one CD8 memory plates per donor. Study observations and caveats: Large sequencing depth failed to make sorted-subset sequencing complete, rarefaction showed.

The naive CD8 population came from CD45RO-negative cells selected for CCR7, without terminally differentiated effector memory CD45RA+ cells. V was cut by 5 bases and J by 4 bases, with 15 bases left in between. The V gene's germline CDR1 is SEHNR and CDR2 FQNEAQ (reference sequence). This CDR3 contains 14 residues. Turning to this clone: The antigen is not known. This same CDR3 is encoded by further DNA sequences in the sample.

Profiling relied on immunoSEQ multiplex PCR, and the TCRdb table lists in-frame clones only, not all of them. The repertoire holds about 2.1 million clones, with about 93% as singletons. Sequencing was performed on naive CD8+ T cells from PBMCs. The clonotype originates from a young man in good health. Some clones in this sample may be carry-over from other donors' samples. This chain connects TRBV7-9 to TRBJ2-7, with D possibly TRBD1 on 7 matching bases. The DNA of the CDR3 is TGTGCCAGCAGCCCGGGGGACAGCCCTTACGAGCAGTACTTC. Translated, it gives CASSPGDSPYEQYF.